This entry lists 15 T cell receptor beta chains sequenced from one sample in a study of type 1 regulatory T cells. MiXCR, run by TCRdb on the reads, gives a single entry per CDR3 protein. The table records 35,000 to 50,000 distinct CDR3 sequences, 10% to 15% of them present only once. Antigen specificity for these receptors is unknown. Source material: cultured non-Tr1 T cells, either the whole culture or a sorted T cell fraction (not recorded which). The receptors come from a human donor in good health.

Many counts were recorded for this clonotype. The V and J genes are TRBV28 and TRBJ1-5, with 9 nucleotides matching TRBD1. V lost 2 bases to trimming and J lost 6 bases; unmatched junction nucleotides: 5. Per germline, CDR1 MDHEN and CDR2 SYDVKM. This CDR3 spans 15 amino acids. The CDR3 sequence is CASSLATGGGQPQHF. The CDR3 nucleotides are TGTGCCAGCAGTTTAGCAACAGGGGGCGGTCAGCCCCAGCATTTT. Combining the CDR3 with reference TRBV28 and TRBJ1-5 gives the whole variable domain DVKVTQSSRYLVKRTGEKVFLECVQDMDHENMFWYRQDPGLGLRLIYFSYDVKMKEKGDIPEGYSVSREKKERFSLILESASTNQTSMYLCASSLATGGGQPQHFGDGTRLSIL.

This clonotype was detected many times. J is TRBJ2-1 and V is TRBV5-1, with TRBD2 as a possible D gene (5 bases). V lost 0 bases, J lost 3 bases, and 10 bases lay in between. The germline V gene has CDR1 SGHRS and CDR2 YFSETQ. The CDR3 length is 15 residues. The CDR3 DNA reads as TGCGCCAGCAGCTTGGGGGCTAGCAACTACAATGAGCAGTTCTTC. Its protein product is CASSLGASNYNEQFF.

V is TRBV7-2 and J is TRBJ2-5, with 8 bases fitting TRBD2. The CDR3 covers 16 residues. Germline CDR1 reads SGHTA; CDR2 reads FQGNSA. The ends lost 4 bases at V and 2 bases at J; junction bases unmatched: 9. CDR3 in amino acids: CASSSPGGGLQETQYF. The CDR3 region has the DNA TGTGCCAGCAGCTCCCCGGGCGGGGGGTTACAAGAGACCCAGTACTTC.

This clonotype was found many times. The chain couples TRBV29-1 to TRBJ1-2; D gene ambiguous. The germline V gene encodes CDR1 SQVTM and CDR2 ANQGSEA. This CDR3 region has 12 residues. The CDR3 DNA is TGCGGAACCGAGAGGCGGGTCTATGGCTACACCTTC. As protein: CGTERRVYGYTF.

The J gene is TRBJ2-3, the V gene TRBV30, with TRBD1 as a possible D gene (5 bases). Germline assignment: CDR1 GTSNPN and CDR2 SVGIG (reference sequence). The CDR3 is 14 residues long. V lost 3 bases and J 2 bases, leaving 12 bases between the germline ends. The CDR3 is CAWRAGYNTDTQYF. The CDR3 coding sequence is TGTGCCTGGAGAGCAGGGTATAACACAGATACGCAGTATTTT.

This clonotype was seen many times. The V and J genes are TRBV7-2 and TRBJ2-5; 7 positions match TRBD2. Germline lookup yields CDR1 SGHTA and CDR2 FQGNSA. Germline trimming cut 1 base from V and 2 bases from J; bases unmatched to any gene: 4. The CDR3 consists of 15 residues. The CDR3: CASSLGGGRQETQYF. The CDR3 DNA sequence: TGTGCCAGCAGCTTAGGTGGCGGGAGACAAGAGACCCAGTACTTC.

Written as DNA, the CDR3 is TGTGCCAGCAGCCAGGATGGACTAGCGGGAGAGAAGTTCTTC. Its translation is CASSQDGLAGEKFF. V is TRBV4-2 and J is TRBJ2-1; the match to TRBD2 covers 13 bases. Germline-derived CDR1 and CDR2 are LGHNA and YNFKEQ. The CDR3 consists of 14 residues. V was pared by 3 bases and J by 14 bases, with 7 bases of the junction left unmatched.

This chain connects TRBV3-1 to TRBJ2-1, with 7 bases aligning to TRBD2. The CDR3 sequence is 14 residues long. Germline CDR1 LGHDT, CDR2 YNNKEL (reference sequence). V lost 2 bases, J lost 6 bases, and 4 bases stayed unmatched. CDR3 nucleotide sequence: TGTGCCAGCAGCCAACCGGGACTAACCAATGAGCAGTTCTTC. Translating gives CASSQPGLTNEQFF.

This clonotype was found once. The rearrangement links TRBV24-1 to TRBJ2-5, with D unclear. The CDR3 loop spans 11 amino acids. Germline CDR1 reads KGHDR; CDR2 reads SFDVKD. With 5 bases removed from V and 5 bases from J, the gap between germline ends came to 5 bases. Here the CDR3 DNA reads TGTGCCACCAGTGTTGGGGAGACCCAGTACTTC. As protein: CATSVGETQYF.

This clonotype was detected ten times or more. The chain couples TRBV10-1 to TRBJ2-1; unclear D gene. The V end was cut by 8 bases, the J end by 6 bases, with 8 bases between. CDR1 and CDR2 from the germline V gene are WNHNN and SYGVQD (reference sequence). CDR3 length: 11 residues. CDR3 nucleotides: TGCGCCAGCCCCCATGTCAATGAGCAGTTCTTC. Amino acids: CASPHVNEQFF.

This clonotype was counted between two and nine times. The genes are TRBV28 and TRBJ2-4; 7 nucleotides match TRBD2. The CDR3 runs 15 residues. The V and J ends lost 6 bases and 6 bases, in that order; junction bases with no gene match: 11. CDR1 is MDHEN and CDR2 is SYDVKM in the germline V gene. This chain's CDR3 is CASSRWGTKINIQYF. CDR3 sequence (DNA): TGTGCCAGCAGCCGATGGGGGACTAAGATAAACATTCAGTACTTC.

There are many counts of this clonotype. The rearrangement uses TRBV5-8 and TRBJ2-1; perhaps TRBD2 as D (6 bases). Germline CDR1 and CDR2: SGHTS and YDEGEE. This CDR3 spans 15 amino acids. The ends were cut back, 3 bases at V and 4 bases at J, with 14 bases in the middle. Here the CDR3 DNA reads TGTGCCAGCAGCTCCGGGACTCAGATTTACAATGAGCAGTTCTTC. This gives the protein CASSSGTQIYNEQFF.

This clonotype was observed a handful of times. This chain joins TRBV20-1 and TRBJ2-3; 13 positions agree with TRBD2. The germline CDR1 and CDR2 sequences are DFQATT and SNEGSKA (reference sequence). The V segment lost 6 bases and the J segment 1 base; nucleotides outside the gene matches: 7. The CDR3 covers 16 residues. This chain's CDR3 is CSAQYGLAGGTDTQYF. Written as DNA, the CDR3 is TGCAGTGCCCAATATGGACTAGCGGGGGGCACAGATACGCAGTATTTT.

This clonotype occurred many times. The CDR3 coding sequence is TGCGCCAGCAGCACCCGTCCGGGACAGGGTTTAACGGGGAATGAAAAACTGTTTTTT. This translates into CASSTRPGQGLTGNEKLFF. The V gene is TRBV5-1, the J gene TRBJ1-4; TRBD1 aligns across 9 bases. This CDR3 has 19 amino acids. Germline CDR1 is SGHRS and CDR2 is YFSETQ. The junction had 18 bases not matched to a gene; V was cut back by 4 bases and J by 5 bases.

This clonotype was detected ten times or more. This chain joins TRBV10-3 and TRBJ2-5; perhaps TRBD1 as D (5 bases). The CDR3 extends over 12 amino acids. Germline CDR1 reads ENHRY; CDR2 reads SYGVKD. Trimming pared 6 bases from V and 5 bases from J, leaving 10 bases between. The CDR3 here is CAISQGTETQYF. The CDR3 DNA reads as TGTGCCATCAGCCAGGGTACGGAGACCCAGTACTTC.